This is a list of T cell receptor beta chains from one sample in a study of identical twins. TCRdb itself ran the 5' RACE reads through MiXCR, one entry per CDR3 protein. Among some 330,000 distinct CDR3 sequences listed, 9% to 10% were seen once. Sequencing was done on a sample of naive T cells sorted from blood. The receptors were sampled from a woman between 50 and 59 years old in good health. The CDR3 runs from the conserved cysteine through the conserved F or W. Fields, in order: V gene, J gene, CDR3 protein.

TRBV3-1	TRBJ2-1	CASSQVGGGRAPHQFF
TRBV4-2	TRBJ2-1	CASSQSGGPYNEQFF
TRBV13	TRBJ2-5	CASSTLTRGETQYF
TRBV7-8	TRBJ2-2	CASSYVRAATGELFF
TRBV20-1	TRBJ2-1	CSARGNQRSNEQFF
TRBV20-1	TRBJ1-1	CSARDLKAMEAEAFF
TRBV20-1	TRBJ2-3	CSARDWRGGSTDTQYF
TRBV6-5	TRBJ2-3	CASSYELSSTDTQYF
TRBV12-3/TRBV12-4	TRBJ2-7	CASSLGGLYEQYF
TRBV27	TRBJ1-1	CASSLMARAEAFF
TRBV3-1	TRBJ2-5	CASDRDGQETQYF